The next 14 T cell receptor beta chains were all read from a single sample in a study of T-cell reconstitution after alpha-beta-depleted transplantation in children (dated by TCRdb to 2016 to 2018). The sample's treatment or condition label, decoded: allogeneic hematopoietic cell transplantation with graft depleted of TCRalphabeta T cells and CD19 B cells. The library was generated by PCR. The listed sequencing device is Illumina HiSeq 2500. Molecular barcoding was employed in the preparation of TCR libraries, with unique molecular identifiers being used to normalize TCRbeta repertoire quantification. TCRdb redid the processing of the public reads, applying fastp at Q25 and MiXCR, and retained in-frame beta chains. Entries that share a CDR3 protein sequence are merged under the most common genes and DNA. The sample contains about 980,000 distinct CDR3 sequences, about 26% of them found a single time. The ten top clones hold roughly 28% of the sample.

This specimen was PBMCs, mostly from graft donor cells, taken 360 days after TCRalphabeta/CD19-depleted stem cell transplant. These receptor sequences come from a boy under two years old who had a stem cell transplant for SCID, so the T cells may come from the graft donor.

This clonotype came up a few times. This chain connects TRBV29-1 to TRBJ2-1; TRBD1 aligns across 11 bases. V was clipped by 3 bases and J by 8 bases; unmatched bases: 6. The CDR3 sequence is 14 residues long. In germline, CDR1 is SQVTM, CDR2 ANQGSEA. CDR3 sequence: CSVDRTGGIYEQFF. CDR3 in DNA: TGCAGCGTTGATAGGACAGGGGGCATCTATGAGCAGTTCTTC.

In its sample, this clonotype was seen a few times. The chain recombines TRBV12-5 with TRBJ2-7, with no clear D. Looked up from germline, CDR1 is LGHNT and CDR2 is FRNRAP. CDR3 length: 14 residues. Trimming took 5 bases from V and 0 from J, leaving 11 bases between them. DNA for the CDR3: TGTGCTAGTGGTCCCCGGAGTAGCTCCTACGAGCAGTACTTC. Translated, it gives CASGPRSSSYEQYF.

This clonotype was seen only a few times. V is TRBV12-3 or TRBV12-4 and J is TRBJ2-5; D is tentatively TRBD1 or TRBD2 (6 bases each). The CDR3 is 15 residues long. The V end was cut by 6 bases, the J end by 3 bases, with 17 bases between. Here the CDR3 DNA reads TGTGCCAGCAGCCTAGGGGGAAGGGAGGAAGAGACCCAGTACTTC. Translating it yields CASSLGGREEETQYF.

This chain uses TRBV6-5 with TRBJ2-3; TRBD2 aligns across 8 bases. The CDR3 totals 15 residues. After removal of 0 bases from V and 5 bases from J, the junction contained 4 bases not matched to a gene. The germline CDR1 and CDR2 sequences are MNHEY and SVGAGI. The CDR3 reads CASSYSPGGKDTQYF. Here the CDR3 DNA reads TGTGCCAGCAGTTACTCACCGGGGGGGAAAGATACGCAGTATTTT.

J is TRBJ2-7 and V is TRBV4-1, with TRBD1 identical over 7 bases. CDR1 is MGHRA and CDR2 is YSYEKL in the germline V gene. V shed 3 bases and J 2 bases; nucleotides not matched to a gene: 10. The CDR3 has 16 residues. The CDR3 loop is CASSQGPGQTTYEQYF. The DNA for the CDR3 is TGCGCCAGCAGCCAGGGTCCGGGACAGACAACCTACGAGCAGTACTTC.

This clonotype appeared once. This chain's CDR3 is CAISESREKQYF. Here the CDR3 DNA reads TGTGCCATCAGTGAGTCACGGGAGAAGCAGTACTTC. The chain carries TRBV10-3 and TRBJ2-7, with D possibly matching TRBD2 (6 bases). Germline V gene lookup returns CDR1 ENHRY and CDR2 SYGVKD. The CDR3 has 12 amino acids. Between the trimmed V and J ends, which lost 0 bases and 8 bases, there was a span of 8 bases.

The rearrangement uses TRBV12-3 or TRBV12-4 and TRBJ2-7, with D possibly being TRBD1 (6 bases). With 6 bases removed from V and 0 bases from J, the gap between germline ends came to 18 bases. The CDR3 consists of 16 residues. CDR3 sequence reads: CASSPTGKRGSYEQYF. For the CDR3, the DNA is TGTGCCAGCAGCCCCACAGGGAAGAGAGGCTCCTACGAGCAGTACTTC.

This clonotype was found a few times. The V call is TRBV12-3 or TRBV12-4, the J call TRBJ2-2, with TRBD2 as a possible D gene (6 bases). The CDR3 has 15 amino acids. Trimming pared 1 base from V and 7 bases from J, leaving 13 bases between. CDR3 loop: CASSLESGRDGELFF. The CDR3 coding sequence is TGTGCCAGCAGTTTAGAAAGCGGGCGGGACGGGGAGCTGTTTTTT.

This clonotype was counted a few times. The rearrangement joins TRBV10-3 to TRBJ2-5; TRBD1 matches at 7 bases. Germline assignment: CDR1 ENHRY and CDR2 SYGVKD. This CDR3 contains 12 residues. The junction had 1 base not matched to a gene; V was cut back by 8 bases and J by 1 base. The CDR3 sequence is CAIGQAQETQYF. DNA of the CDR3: TGTGCCATCGGACAGGCCCAAGAGACCCAGTACTTC.

The CDR3 nucleotides read TGTGCCAGCAGCTTAAGGAACCGGGACTTCAATGAGCAGTTCTTC. It translates to CASSLRNRDFNEQFF. J is TRBJ2-1 and V is TRBV7-2, with D maybe TRBD2 (6 bases). The germline gives CDR1 SGHTA, CDR2 FQGNSA. With 2 bases removed from V and 6 bases from J, the gap between germline ends came to 14 bases. This CDR3 comprises 15 residues.

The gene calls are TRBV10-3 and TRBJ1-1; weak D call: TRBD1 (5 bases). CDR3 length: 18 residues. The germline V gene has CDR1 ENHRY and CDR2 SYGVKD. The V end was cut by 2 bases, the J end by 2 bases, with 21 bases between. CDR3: CAISEARTSQGLNTEAFF. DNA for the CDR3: TGTGCCATCAGTGAGGCCCGGACAAGCCAAGGCCTAAACACTGAAGCTTTCTTT.

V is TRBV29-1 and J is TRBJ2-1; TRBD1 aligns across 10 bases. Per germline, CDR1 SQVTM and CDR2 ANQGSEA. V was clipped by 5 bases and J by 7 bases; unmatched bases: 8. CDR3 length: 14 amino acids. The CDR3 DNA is TGCAGCGTTTCAGAGACAGGGGGCGGGAATGAGCAGTTCTTC. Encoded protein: CSVSETGGGNEQFF.

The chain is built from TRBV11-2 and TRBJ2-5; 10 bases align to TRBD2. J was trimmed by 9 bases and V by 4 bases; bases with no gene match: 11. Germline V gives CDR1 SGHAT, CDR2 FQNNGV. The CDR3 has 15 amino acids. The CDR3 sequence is CASSWGTSAAWAQYF. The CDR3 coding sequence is TGTGCCAGCAGCTGGGGGACTAGCGCGGCCTGGGCCCAGTACTTC.

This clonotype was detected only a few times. The CDR3 DNA follows: TGCAGCGTTGCGTTTGTGTTGAACACTGAAGCTTTCTTT. It specifies CSVAFVLNTEAFF. The J gene is TRBJ1-1, the V gene TRBV29-1; D gene ambiguous. Trimming left V 4 bases short and J 0 bases short, with 9 bases between. This CDR3 has 13 residues. CDR1 SQVTM and CDR2 ANQGSEA come from the germline V gene.